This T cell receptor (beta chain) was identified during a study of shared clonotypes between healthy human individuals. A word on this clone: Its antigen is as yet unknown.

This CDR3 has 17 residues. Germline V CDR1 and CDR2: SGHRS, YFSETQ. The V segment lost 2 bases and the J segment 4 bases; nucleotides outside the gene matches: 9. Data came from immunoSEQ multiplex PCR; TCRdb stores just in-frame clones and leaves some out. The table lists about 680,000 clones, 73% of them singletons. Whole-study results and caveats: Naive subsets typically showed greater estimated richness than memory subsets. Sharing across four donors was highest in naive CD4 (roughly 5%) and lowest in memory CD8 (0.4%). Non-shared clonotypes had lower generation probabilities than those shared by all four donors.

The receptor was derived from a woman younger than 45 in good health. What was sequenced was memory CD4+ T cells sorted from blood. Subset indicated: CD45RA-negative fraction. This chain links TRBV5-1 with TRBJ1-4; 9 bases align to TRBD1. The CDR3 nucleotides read TGCGCCAGCAGCTTTGGGGGACAGGGACGGGTTAATGAAAAACTGTTTTTT. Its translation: CASSFGGQGRVNEKLFF. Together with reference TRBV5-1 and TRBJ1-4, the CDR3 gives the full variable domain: KAGVTQTPRYLIKTRGQQVTLSCSPISGHRSVSWYQQTPGQGLQFLFEYFSETQRNKGNFPGRFSGRQFSNSRSEMNVSTLELGDSALYLCASSFGGQGRVNEKLFFGSGTQLSVL.